This T cell receptor beta chain was recovered during a study of lymphopenia after photon versus proton radiotherapy. Trimming removed 0 bases from V and 1 base from J, with 6 bases in between. Germline V gene sequence: CDR1 GTSNPN, CDR2 SVGIG (reference sequence). This CDR3 is 13 amino acids long. Profiled with immunoSEQ multiplex PCR; TCRdb holds only in-frame clones, not every one. This table holds around 28,000 clones, around 80% found once. Study results and caveats: Larger post-nadir TCR diversity loss correlated inversely with survival in deceased patients. After the lymphocyte nadir, photon-treated repertoires showed oligoclonal expansion, especially of CD8+ Temra cells. Authors raise, but do not show, better survival with proton therapy.

Note on this clone: Its specificity is unknown.

The source of this sequence is a man in his forties or fifties with gastric cancer. The input for sequencing was peripheral blood, taken from a patient treated with photon-based radiotherapy. The chain couples TRBV30 to TRBJ1-1; no reliable D call. The CDR3 loop is CAWSVVGNTEAFF. The CDR3 coding sequence is TGTGCCTGGAGTGTGGTGGGGAACACTGAAGCTTTCTTT.